This TCR beta chain is from a study of response to subunit inactivated influenza vaccine. Study-wide findings and caveats: It was the authors' suggestion that each seasonal influenza vaccination recruits few new T cells.

This clonotype was recorded only once. Its antigen remains unknown. TCRdb reprocessed the RT-PCR reads with MiXCR, giving one entry per CDR3 protein. The sample has about 830,000 distinct CDR3 sequences; about 18% are singletons. The CDR3 has 16 residues. The ends lost 6 bases at V and 5 bases at J; junction bases unmatched: 5. Per the germline V gene, CDR1 is SEHNR and CDR2 is FQNEAQ (reference sequence). The input for sequencing was PBMCs from blood, taken about 5 days after vaccination. The rearrangement links TRBV7-9 to TRBJ2-2; TRBD2 matches 14 bases. The sequence was obtained from a man over 45 who received an inactivated influenza vaccine. The CDR3 loop reads CASRGLAGAGTGELFF. Here the CDR3 DNA reads TGTGCCAGCAGGGGACTAGCGGGAGCTGGGACCGGGGAGCTGTTTTTT.